This T cell receptor beta chain is drawn from a study of shared clonotypes between healthy human individuals. Libraries were prepared by immunoSEQ multiplex PCR; TCRdb keeps only in-frame clonotypes and omits some of them. The table shows about 1.5 million clones, with under 99% occurring only once. The V end was cut by 7 bases, the J end by 2 bases, with 30 bases between. CDR1 and CDR2 from the germline V gene are SNHLY and FYNNEI. CDR3 size: 20 residues. This clone has just one count. The gene calls are TRBV2 and TRBJ2-1; a possible D gene is TRBD2 (6 bases). The source of this sequence is a man between 25 and 39 years old in good health. The sequencing sample was made of naive CD4+ T cells sorted from blood. The subset: CD45RA+ positively selected. The DNA of the CDR3 is TGTGCCAGCAACAGAGAGGCTAGCGCTGGAGGTGTCGGGCCCTACAATGAGCAGTTCTTC. Its protein is CASNREASAGGVGPYNEQFF.